This TCR beta chain is drawn from a study of cytomegalovirus exposure and HLA in healthy donors. Findings of the study overall: In vitro confirmation showed three CMV-associated chains to be CMV antigen specific. Compared with the approximately 700-donor mean, an Asian-associated ancestry cluster reportedly had fewer N-insertions, according to a later analysis.

This PCR relied on a set of 60 Vbeta primers and 13 Jbeta primers. Libraries were prepared by immunoSEQ multiplex PCR; TCRdb keeps only in-frame clonotypes and omits some of them. Among under 130,000 clones listed, around 73% were seen once. This clone was seen just once. Antigen specificity is unknown. Germline loops: CDR1 SGHDT, CDR2 YYEEEE. The CDR3 is 15 amino acids. The J segment lost 9 bases and the V segment lost 4 bases, leaving 14 bases of the junction unmatched. The clonotype was recovered from a man between 25 and 39 years old in good health and CMV-seronegative. This chain joins TRBV5-6 and TRBJ2-5; TRBD2 matches 8 bases. The sample taken for sequencing was PBMCs. The CDR3 DNA sequence: TGTGCCAGCAGCCGACGGAGGACCTCCGGGGGGGCCCAGTACTTC. Protein: CASSRRRTSGGAQYF.